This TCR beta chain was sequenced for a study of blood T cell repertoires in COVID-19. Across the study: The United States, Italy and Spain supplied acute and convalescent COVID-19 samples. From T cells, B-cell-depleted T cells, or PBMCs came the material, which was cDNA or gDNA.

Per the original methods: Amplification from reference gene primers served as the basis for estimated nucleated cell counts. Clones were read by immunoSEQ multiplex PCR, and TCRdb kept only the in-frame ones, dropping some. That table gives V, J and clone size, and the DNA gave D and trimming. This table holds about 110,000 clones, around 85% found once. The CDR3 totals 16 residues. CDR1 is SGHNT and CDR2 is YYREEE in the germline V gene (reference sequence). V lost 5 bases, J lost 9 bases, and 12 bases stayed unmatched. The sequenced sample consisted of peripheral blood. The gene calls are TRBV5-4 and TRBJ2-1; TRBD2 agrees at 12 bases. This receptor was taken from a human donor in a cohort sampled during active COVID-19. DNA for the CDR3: TGTGCCAGCAGTCAGCTAGCGGGGGGGCACAGTGCTGAGCAGTTCTTC. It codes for CASSQLAGGHSAEQFF.